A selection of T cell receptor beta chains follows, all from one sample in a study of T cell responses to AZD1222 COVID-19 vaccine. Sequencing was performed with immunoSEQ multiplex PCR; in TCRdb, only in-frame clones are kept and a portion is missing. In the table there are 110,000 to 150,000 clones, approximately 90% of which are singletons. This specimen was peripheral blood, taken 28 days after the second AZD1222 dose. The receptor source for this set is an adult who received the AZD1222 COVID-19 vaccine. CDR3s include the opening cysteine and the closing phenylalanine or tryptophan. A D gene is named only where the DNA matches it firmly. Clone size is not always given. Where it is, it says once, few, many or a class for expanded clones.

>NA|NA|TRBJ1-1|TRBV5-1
CASSPLGTEAFF
TGCGCCAGCAGCCCCCTTGGGACTGAAGCTTTCTTT
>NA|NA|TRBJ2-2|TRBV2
CASSERWGELFF
TGTGCCAGCAGTGAAAGATGGGGGGAGCTGTTTTTT
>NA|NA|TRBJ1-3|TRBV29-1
CSVEGVIGLGGPGNTIYF
TGCAGCGTTGAAGGCGTGATTGGGCTCGGGGGCCCTGGAAACACCATATATTTT
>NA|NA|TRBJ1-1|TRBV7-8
CASSFPQKGNTEAFF
TGTGCCAGCAGCTTCCCACAGAAAGGGAACACTGAAGCTTTCTTT
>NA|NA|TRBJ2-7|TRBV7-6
CASSFGRVGSYEQYF
TGTGCCAGCAGCTTCGGCAGGGTTGGGTCCTACGAGCAGTACTTC
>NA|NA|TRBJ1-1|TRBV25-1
CASRGSRVVNTEAFF
TGTGCCAGCCGGGGAAGCAGGGTCGTGAACACTGAAGCTTTCTTT
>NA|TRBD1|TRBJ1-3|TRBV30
CAWNRQGWAGNTIYF
TGTGCCTGGAATCGACAGGGTTGGGCTGGAAACACCATATATTTT
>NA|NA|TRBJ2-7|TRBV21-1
CASSNLRGWCYEQYF
TGTGCCAGCAGCAACTTACGAGGATGGTGCTACGAGCAGTACTTC
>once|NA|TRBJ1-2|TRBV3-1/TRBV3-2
CATIGAVGYTF
TGTGCGACTATAGGGGCGGTAGGCTACACCTTC
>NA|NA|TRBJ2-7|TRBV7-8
CASSLPSYEQYF
TGTGCCAGCAGCCTACCCTCCTACGAGCAGTACTTC
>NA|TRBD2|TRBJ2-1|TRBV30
CAWSKLAPGNEQFF
TGTGCCTGGAGTAAACTAGCGCCAGGGAATGAGCAGTTCTTC
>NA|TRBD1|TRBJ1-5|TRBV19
CASVGGQGGNQPQHF
TGTGCCAGTGTCGGGGGACAGGGTGGCAATCAGCCCCAGCATTTT
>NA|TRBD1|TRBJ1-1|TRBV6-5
CASRYRGEAFF
TGTGCCAGCAGATACAGGGGTGAAGCTTTCTTT
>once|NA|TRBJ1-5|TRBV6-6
CASTEDRQPQHF
TGTGCCAGCACCGAGGACCGGCAGCCCCAGCATTTT
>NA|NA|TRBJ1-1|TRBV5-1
CASSLAVASEAFF
TGCGCCAGCAGCTTGGCGGTCGCCAGCGAAGCTTTCTTT
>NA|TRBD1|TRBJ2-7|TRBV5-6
CASSLDTGTGVNEQYF
TGTGCCAGCAGTCTCGACACCGGGACAGGGGTTAACGAGCAGTACTTC
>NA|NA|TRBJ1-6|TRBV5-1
CASSSGNDSPLHF
TGCGCCAGCAGCTCAGGGAACGATTCACCCCTCCACTTT
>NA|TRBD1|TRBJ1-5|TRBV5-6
CASSGGQGPHYPQHF
TGTGCCAGCAGCGGGGGACAGGGGCCCCATTATCCCCAGCATTTT
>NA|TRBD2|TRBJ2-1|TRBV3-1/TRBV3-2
CASSQVSGRPFSYNEQFF
TGTGCCAGCAGCCAAGTTAGCGGGAGGCCTTTCTCCTACAATGAGCAGTTCTTC
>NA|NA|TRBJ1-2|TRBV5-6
CASTQGLDAVGYTF
TGTGCCAGCACTCAGGGGTTAGATGCGGTTGGCTACACCTTC
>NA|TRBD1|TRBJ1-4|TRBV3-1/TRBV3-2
CASSPQGRTNEKLFF
TGTGCCAGCAGCCCACAGGGGAGGACTAATGAAAAACTGTTTTTT
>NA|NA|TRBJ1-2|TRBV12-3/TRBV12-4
CASSPGLYGYTF
TGTGCCAGCAGCCCTGGACTCTATGGCTACACCTTC